Below are 7 T cell receptor beta chains sequenced from a single sample in a study of low-dose radiotherapy and immunotherapy resistance in tumors. First-strand cDNA used TRAV- and TRBV-specific primers, covering alpha and beta chains. PCR amplification of the TCRs was performed with Phusion for 20 to 25 PCR cycles, and it relied on a constant-region primer together with a V-primer adapter. One entry per CDR3 protein results from TCRdb running MiXCR on the reads. The table has about 84,000 distinct CDR3 sequences, over 15% seen once. Described time point: after trial treatment. Documented treatment: LDRT plus nivolumab, ipilimumab, low-dose cyclophosphamide and aspirin (RACIN trial). The starting material was PBMCs, obtained after low-dose radiotherapy plus immunotherapy. These receptors originate from a male donor with prostate cancer.

This clonotype was counted only a few times. The V gene is TRBV7-9, the J gene TRBJ1-2, with D maybe TRBD1 (5 bases). In germline, CDR1 is SEHNR, CDR2 FQNEAQ (reference sequence). The CDR3 totals 17 residues. V lost 4 bases to trimming and J lost 7 bases, with 25 bases between them. The CDR3 DNA is TGTGCCAGCAGCTCCTGGGCCCCCGGACAAGCCATGGGTGGCTACACCTTC. It is translated as CASSSWAPGQAMGGYTF.

This clonotype has a count of ten or more. The chain links TRBV27 to TRBJ1-2, with TRBD1 identical over 10 bases. CDR3 size: 15 residues. From germline, CDR1 is MNHEY and CDR2 SMNVEV (reference sequence). Germline trimming cut 6 bases from V and 8 bases from J; bases unmatched to any gene: 12. As DNA, the CDR3 is TGTGCCAGCAGGGAGCCGGGACAGGGGAGAAGGGGCTACACCTTC. This sequence encodes CASREPGQGRRGYTF.

There are many counts of this clonotype. This rearrangement joins TRBV7-2 to TRBJ1-1, with a tentative D call TRBD1 (6 bases). The germline CDR1 and CDR2 sequences are SGHTA and FQGNSA. The CDR3 is made up of 18 amino acids. The ends were cut back, 5 bases at V and 0 bases at J, with 22 bases in the middle. The CDR3 is CASSMGLVWGALNTEAFF. In DNA form, the CDR3 reads TGTGCCAGCAGCATGGGCCTGGTTTGGGGGGCCTTGAACACTGAAGCTTTCTTT.

In its sample, this clonotype was seen many times. J is TRBJ2-1 and V is TRBV20-1; 7 nucleotides align to TRBD2. Germline lookup yields CDR1 DFQATT and CDR2 SNEGSKA (reference sequence). V lost 3 bases, J lost 2 bases, and 4 bases stayed unmatched. CDR3 size: 14 residues. The CDR3 spells CSASSAGAYNEQFF. In nucleotides, the CDR3 is TGCAGTGCTAGTTCTGCGGGAGCCTACAATGAGCAGTTCTTC.

A remark on this clonotype: A read error is likely here: a far larger clone is one base away. The CDR3 does not close with the conserved phenylalanine or tryptophan, likely indicating a read error. It is unclear where the CDR3 begins or ends on the DNA, so no DNA is shown, and the CDR3 is as TCRdb lists it. V gene TRBV5-2 combines with J gene TRBJ2-1; the D segment call TRBD1 is taken from the table without a DNA check. TRBV5-2 is designated a pseudogene. The length of the CDR3 is 13 amino acids, counting both ends. CDR3 amino acids: CASSGQNRPEQFC.

There are many counts of this clonotype. The rearrangement joins TRBV10-3 to TRBJ2-5, with 7 bases lining up with TRBD2. This CDR3 has 12 amino acids. CDR1 ENHRY and CDR2 SYGVKD come from the germline V gene. The trim removed 10 bases at V and 5 bases at J, leaving 7 bases unmatched. CDR3 in amino acids: CASRGSSETQYF. The CDR3 DNA is TGTGCCAGCCGCGGGAGTTCGGAGACCCAGTACTTC.

At least ten counts were recorded for this clonotype. V gene TRBV2 combines with J gene TRBJ1-2; no clear D. V lost 9 bases to trimming and J lost 1 base, with 9 bases between them. CDR3 length: 12 residues. Germline V gives CDR1 SNHLY, CDR2 FYNNEI. The chain's CDR3 is CASHSLNYGYTF. CDR3 nucleotide sequence: TGTGCCAGTCACAGCCTTAACTATGGCTACACCTTC.